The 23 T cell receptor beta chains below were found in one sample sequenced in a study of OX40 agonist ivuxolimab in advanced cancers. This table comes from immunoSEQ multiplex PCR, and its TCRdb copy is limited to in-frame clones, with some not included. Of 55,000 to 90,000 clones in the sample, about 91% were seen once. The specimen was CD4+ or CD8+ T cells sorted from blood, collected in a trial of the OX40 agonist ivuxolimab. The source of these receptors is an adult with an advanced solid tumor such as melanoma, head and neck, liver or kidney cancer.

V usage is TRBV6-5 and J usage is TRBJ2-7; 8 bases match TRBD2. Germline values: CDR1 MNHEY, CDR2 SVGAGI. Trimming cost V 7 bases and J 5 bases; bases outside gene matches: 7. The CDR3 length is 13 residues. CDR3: CASTRAGDNEQYF. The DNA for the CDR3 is TGTGCCAGCACTAGAGCGGGAGATAACGAGCAGTACTTC.

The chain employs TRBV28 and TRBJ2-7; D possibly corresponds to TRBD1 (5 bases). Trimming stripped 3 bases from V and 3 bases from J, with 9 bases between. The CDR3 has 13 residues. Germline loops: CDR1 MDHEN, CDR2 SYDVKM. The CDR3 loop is CASSFSQGYEQYF. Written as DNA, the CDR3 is TGTGCCAGCAGTTTTTCCCAGGGCTACGAGCAGTACTTC.

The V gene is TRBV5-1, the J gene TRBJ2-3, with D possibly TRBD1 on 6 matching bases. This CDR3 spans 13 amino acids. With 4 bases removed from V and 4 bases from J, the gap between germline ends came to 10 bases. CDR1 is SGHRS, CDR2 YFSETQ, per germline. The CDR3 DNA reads TGCGCCAGCAGCCAAAACAGGGCAGATACGCAGTATTTT. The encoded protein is CASSQNRADTQYF.

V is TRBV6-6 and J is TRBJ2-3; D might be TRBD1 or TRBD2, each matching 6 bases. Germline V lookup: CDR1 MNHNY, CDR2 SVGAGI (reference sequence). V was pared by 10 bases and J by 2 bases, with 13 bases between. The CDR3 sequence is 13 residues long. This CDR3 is CAICRGHTDTQYF. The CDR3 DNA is TGTGCCATCTGCCGGGGGCACACAGATACGCAGTATTTT.

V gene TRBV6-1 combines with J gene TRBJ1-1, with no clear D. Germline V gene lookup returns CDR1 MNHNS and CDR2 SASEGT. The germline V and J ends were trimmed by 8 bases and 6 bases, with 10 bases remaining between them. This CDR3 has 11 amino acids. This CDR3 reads CASLVFPEAFF. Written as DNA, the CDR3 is TGTGCCAGCCTCGTATTTCCTGAAGCTTTCTTT.

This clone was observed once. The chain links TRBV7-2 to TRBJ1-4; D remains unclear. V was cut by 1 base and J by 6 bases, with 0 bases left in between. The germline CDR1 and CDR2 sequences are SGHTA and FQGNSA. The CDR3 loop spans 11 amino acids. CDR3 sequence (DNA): TGTGCCAGCAGCTTAGATGAAAAACTGTTTTTT. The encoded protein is CASSLDEKLFF. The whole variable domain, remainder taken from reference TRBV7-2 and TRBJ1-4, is GAGVSQSPSNKVTEKGKDVELRCDPISGHTALYWYRQSLGQGLEFLIYFQGNSAPDKSGLPSDRFSAERTGGSVSTLTIQRTQQEDSAVYLCASSLDEKLFFGSGTQLSVL.

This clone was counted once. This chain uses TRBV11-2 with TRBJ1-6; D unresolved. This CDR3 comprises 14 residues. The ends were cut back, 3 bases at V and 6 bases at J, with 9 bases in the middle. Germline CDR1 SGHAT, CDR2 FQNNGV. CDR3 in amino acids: CASSFAGGNSPLHF. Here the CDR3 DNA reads TGTGCCAGCAGCTTCGCAGGAGGTAATTCACCCCTCCACTTT.

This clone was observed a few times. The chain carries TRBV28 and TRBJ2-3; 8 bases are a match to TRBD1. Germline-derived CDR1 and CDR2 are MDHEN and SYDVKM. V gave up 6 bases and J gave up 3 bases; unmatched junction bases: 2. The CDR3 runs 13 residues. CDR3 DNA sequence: TGTGCCAGCAGGGACAGGGTAACAGATACGCAGTATTTT. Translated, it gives CASRDRVTDTQYF.

CDR3 amino acids: CASSSRTGLSEQYF. The CDR3 DNA reads as TGTGCCAGCAGCTCCCGGACAGGGTTGAGCGAGCAGTACTTC. V gene TRBV7-2 combines with J gene TRBJ2-7; TRBD1 matches 8 bases. This CDR3 has 14 amino acids. Germline V gene sequence: CDR1 SGHTA, CDR2 FQGNSA. Trimming at V came to 4 bases and at J to 6 bases, leaving 8 bases not matched to a gene.

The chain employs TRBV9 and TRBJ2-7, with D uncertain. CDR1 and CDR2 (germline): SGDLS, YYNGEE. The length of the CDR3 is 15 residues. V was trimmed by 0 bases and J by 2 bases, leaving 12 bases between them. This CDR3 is CASSVAGVSPYEQYF. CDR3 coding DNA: TGTGCCAGCAGCGTAGCGGGCGTCTCACCCTACGAGCAGTACTTC.

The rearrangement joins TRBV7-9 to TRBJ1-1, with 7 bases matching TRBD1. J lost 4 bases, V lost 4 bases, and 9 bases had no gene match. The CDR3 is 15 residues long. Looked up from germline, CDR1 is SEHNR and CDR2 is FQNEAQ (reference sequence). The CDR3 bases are TGTGCCAGCAGCTCGATAAAAGGGGGCATCACTGAAGCTTTCTTT. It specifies CASSSIKGGITEAFF.

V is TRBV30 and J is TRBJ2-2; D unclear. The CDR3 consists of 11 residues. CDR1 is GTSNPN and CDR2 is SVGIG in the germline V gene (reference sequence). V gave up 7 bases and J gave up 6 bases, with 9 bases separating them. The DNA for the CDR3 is TGTGCCTCGCCCCGGGCCGGGGAGCTGTTTTTT. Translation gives CASPRAGELFF.

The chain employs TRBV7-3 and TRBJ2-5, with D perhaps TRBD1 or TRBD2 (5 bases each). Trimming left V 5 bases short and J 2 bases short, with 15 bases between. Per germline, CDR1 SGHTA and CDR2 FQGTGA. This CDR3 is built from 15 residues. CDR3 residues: CASSTQPGPQETQYF. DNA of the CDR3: TGTGCCAGCAGCACTCAGCCGGGACCTCAAGAGACCCAGTACTTC.

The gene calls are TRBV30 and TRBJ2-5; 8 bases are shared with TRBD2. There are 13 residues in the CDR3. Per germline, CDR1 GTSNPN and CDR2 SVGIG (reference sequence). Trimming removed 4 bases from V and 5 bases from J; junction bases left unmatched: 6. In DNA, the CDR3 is TGTGCCTGGATCGGGAGGGCCAGGGAGACCCAGTACTTC. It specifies CAWIGRARETQYF.

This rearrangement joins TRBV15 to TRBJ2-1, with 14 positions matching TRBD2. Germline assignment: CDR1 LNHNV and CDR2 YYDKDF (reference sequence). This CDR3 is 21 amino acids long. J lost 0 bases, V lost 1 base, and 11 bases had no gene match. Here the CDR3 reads CATSRGAGTSGGISSYNEQFF. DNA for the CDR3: TGTGCCACCAGCAGAGGGGCGGGGACTAGCGGGGGAATTAGCTCCTACAATGAGCAGTTCTTC.

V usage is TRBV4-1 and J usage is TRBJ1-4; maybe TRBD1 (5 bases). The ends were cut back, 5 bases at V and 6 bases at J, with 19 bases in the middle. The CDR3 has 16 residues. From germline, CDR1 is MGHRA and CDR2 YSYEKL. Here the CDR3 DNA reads TGCGCCAGCAGCTTTCACAGGACGCTCACGGATGAAAAACTGTTTTTT. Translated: CASSFHRTLTDEKLFF.

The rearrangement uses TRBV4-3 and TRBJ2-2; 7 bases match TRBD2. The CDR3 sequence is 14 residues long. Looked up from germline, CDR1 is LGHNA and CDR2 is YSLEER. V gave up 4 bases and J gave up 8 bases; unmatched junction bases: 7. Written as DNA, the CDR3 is TGCGCCAGCAGCCCCCAACGGGGGGTGGGGGAGCTGTTTTTT. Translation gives CASSPQRGVGELFF.

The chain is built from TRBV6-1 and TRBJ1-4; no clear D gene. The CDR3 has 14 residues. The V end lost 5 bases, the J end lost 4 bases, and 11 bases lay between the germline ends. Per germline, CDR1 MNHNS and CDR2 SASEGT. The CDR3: CASSYPAFNEKLFF. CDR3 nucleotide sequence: TGTGCCAGCAGTTATCCAGCCTTTAATGAAAAACTGTTTTTT.

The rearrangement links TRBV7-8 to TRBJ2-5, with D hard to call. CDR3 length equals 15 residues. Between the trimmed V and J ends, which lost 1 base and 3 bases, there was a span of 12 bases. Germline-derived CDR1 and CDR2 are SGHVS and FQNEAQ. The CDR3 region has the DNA TGTGCCAGCAGCTTAGACCCCAGAAGGGAAGAGACCCAGTACTTC. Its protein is CASSLDPRREETQYF.

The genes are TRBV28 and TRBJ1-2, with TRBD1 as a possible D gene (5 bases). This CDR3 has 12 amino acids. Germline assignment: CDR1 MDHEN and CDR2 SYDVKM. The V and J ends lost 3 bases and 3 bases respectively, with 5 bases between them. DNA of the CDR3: TGTGCCAGCAGTTTGACAGACTATGGCTACACCTTC. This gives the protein CASSLTDYGYTF.

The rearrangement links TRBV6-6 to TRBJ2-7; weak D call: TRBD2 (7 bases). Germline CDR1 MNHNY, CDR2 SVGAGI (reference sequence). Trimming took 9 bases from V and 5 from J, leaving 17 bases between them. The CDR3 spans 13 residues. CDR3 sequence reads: CASWGGQGNEQYF. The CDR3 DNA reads TGTGCCAGTTGGGGGGGCCAAGGTAACGAGCAGTACTTC.

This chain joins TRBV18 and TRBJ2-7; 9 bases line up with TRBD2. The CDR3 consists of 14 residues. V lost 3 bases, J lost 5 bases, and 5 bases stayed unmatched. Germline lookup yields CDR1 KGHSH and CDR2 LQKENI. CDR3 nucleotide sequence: TGTGCCAGCTCACCTAGCGGGAGATGGGACGAGCAGTACTTC. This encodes CASSPSGRWDEQYF.

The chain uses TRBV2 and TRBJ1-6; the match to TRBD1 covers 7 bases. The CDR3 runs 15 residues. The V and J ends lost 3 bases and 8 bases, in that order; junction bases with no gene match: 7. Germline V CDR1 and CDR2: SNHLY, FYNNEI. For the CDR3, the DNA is TGTGCCAGCAGTGAGGCTGGGACAGTTCATTCACCCCTCCACTTT. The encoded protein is CASSEAGTVHSPLHF. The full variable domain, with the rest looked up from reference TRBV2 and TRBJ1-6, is EPEVTQTPSHQVTQMGQEVILRCVPISNHLYFYWYRQILGQKVEFLVSFYNNEISEKSEIFDDQFSVERPDGSNFTLKIRSTKLEDSAMYFCASSEAGTVHSPLHFGNGTRLTVT.